This T cell receptor (beta chain) was profiled in a study of blood T cell repertoires in COVID-19. The protocol was immunoSEQ multiplex PCR, while the TCRdb copy is restricted to in-frame clones and leaves out a portion. Of 300,000 to 450,000 clones detected, around 85% appear once; the ten largest clones hold 3.5% to 4%. V lost 3 bases to trimming and J lost 3 bases; unmatched junction nucleotides: 3. The germline V gene encodes CDR1 MNHEY and CDR2 SMNVEV (reference sequence). The CDR3 consists of 15 residues. Sequenced material: peripheral blood. The chain recombines TRBV27 with TRBJ2-2; 8 positions agree with TRBD1. The receptor comes from a woman aged 18-29 years with acute or convalescent COVID-19. The CDR3 region is CASSFETGDTGELFF. The CDR3 bases are TGTGCCAGCAGTTTCGAGACAGGGGACACCGGGGAGCTGTTTTTT.